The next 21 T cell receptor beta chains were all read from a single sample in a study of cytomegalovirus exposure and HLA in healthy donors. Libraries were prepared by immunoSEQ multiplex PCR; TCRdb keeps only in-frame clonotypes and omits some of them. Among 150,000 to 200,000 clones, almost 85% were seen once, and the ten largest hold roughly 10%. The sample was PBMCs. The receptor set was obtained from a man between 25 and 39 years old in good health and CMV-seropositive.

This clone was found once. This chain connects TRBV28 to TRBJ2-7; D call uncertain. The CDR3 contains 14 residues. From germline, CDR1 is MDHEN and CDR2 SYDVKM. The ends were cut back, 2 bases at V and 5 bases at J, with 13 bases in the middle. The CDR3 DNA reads TGTGCCAGCAGTTTAATGCGGTCGGTCCACGAGCAGTACTTC. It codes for CASSLMRSVHEQYF.

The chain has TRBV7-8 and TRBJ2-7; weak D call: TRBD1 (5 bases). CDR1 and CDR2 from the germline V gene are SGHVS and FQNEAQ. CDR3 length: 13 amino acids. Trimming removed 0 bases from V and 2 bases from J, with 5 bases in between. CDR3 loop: CASSLAGPYEQYF. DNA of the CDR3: TGTGCCAGCAGCTTAGCGGGGCCCTACGAGCAGTACTTC.

The CDR3 DNA reads as TGTGCCAGCAGCCGACGGGCGGGGGTTGAAAAACTGTTTTTT. It yields the protein CASSRRAGVEKLFF. The genes are TRBV7-9 and TRBJ1-4; D might be TRBD1 (5 bases). Between the trimmed V and J ends, which lost 5 bases and 7 bases, there was a span of 14 bases. The CDR3 contains 14 residues. Germline V CDR1 and CDR2: SEHNR, FQNEAQ (reference sequence).

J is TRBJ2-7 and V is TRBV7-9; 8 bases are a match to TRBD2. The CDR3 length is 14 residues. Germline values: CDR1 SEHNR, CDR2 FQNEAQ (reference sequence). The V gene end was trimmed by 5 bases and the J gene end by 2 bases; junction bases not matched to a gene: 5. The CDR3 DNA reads TGTGCCAGCAGCGGACTAGCAGGAGCCTACGAGCAGTACTTC. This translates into CASSGLAGAYEQYF. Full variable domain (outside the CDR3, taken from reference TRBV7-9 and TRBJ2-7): DTGVSQNPRHKITKRGQNVTFRCDPISEHNRLYWYRQTLGQGPEFLTYFQNEAQLEKSRLLSDRFSAERPKGSFSTLEIQRTEQGDSAMYLCASSGLAGAYEQYFGPGTRLTVT.

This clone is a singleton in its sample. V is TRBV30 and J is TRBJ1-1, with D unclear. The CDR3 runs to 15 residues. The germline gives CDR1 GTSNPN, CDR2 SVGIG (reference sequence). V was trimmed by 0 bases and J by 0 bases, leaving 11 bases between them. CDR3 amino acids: CAWSVREYMNTEAFF. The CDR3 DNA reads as TGTGCCTGGAGTGTAAGGGAGTACATGAACACTGAAGCTTTCTTT.

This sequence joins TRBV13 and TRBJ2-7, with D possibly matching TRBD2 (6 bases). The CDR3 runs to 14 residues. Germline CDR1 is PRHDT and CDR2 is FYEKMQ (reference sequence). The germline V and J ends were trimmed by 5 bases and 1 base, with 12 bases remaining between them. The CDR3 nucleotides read TGTGCCAGCAGCACCGTGACTAGTTCCTACGAGCAGTACTTC. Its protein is CASSTVTSSYEQYF.

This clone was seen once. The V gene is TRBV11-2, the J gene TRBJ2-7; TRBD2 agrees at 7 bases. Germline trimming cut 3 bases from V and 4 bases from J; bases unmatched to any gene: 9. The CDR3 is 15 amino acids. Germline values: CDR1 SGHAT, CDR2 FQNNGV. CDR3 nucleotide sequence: TGTGCCAGCAGCTTTTGGCGGGAGAGTCTTTACGAGCAGTACTTC. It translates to CASSFWRESLYEQYF.

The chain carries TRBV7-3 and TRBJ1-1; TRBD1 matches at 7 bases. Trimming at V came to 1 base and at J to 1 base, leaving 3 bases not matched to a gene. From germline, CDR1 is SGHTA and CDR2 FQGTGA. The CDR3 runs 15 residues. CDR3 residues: CASSLNGQENTEAFF. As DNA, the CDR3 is TGTGCCAGCAGCTTAAACGGACAGGAGAACACTGAAGCTTTCTTT.

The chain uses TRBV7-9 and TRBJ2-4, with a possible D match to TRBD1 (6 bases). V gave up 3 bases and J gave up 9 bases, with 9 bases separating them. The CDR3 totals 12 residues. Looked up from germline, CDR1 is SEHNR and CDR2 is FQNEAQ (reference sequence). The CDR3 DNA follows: TGTGCCAGCAGCTTTGGACAGACCATTCAGTACTTC. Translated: CASSFGQTIQYF. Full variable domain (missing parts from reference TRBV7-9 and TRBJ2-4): DTGVSQNPRHKITKRGQNVTFRCDPISEHNRLYWYRQTLGQGPEFLTYFQNEAQLEKSRLLSDRFSAERPKGSFSTLEIQRTEQGDSAMYLCASSFGQTIQYFGAGTRLSVL.

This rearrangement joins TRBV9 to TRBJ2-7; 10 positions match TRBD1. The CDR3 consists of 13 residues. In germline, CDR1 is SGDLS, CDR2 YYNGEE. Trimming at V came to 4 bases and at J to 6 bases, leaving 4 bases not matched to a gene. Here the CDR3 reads CASSPGQGGEQYF. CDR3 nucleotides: TGTGCCAGCAGCCCCGGACAGGGGGGCGAGCAGTACTTC. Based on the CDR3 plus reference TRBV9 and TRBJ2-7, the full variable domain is DSGVTQTPKHLITATGQRVTLRCSPRSGDLSVYWYQQSLDQGLQFLIQYYNGEERAKGNILERFSAQQFPDLHSELNLSSLELGDSALYFCASSPGQGGEQYFGPGTRLTVT.

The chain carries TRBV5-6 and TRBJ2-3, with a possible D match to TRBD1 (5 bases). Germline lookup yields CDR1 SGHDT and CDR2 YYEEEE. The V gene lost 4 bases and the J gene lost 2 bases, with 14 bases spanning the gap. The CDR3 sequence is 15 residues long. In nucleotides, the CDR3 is TGTGCCAGCAGCAGGCGGACACGACCCACAGATACGCAGTATTTT. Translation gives CASSRRTRPTDTQYF. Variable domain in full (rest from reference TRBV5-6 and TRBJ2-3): DAGVTQSPTHLIKTRGQQVTLRCSPKSGHDTVSWYQQALGQGPQFIFQYYEEEERQRGNFPDRFSGHQFPNYSSELNVNALLLGDSALYLCASSRRTRPTDTQYFGPGTRLTVL.

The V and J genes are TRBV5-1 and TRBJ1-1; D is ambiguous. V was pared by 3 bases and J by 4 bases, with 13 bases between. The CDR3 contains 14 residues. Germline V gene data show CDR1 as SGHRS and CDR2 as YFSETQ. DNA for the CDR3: TGCGCCAGCAGCTCTTCAGCAGGATCCACTGAAGCTTTCTTT. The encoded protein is CASSSSAGSTEAFF.

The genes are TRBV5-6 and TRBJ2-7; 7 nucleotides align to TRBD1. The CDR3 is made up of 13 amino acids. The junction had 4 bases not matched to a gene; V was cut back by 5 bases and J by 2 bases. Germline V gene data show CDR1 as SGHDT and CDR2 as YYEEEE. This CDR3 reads CASSTGTAYEQYF. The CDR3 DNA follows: TGTGCCAGCAGTACTGGGACAGCCTACGAGCAGTACTTC. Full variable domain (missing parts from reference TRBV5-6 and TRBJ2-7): DAGVTQSPTHLIKTRGQQVTLRCSPKSGHDTVSWYQQALGQGPQFIFQYYEEEERQRGNFPDRFSGHQFPNYSSELNVNALLLGDSALYLCASSTGTAYEQYFGPGTRLTVT.

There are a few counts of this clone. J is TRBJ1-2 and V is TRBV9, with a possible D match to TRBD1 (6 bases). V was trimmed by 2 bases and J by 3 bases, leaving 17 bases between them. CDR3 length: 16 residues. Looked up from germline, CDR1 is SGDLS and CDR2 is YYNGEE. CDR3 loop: CASSVTTTGFDYGYTF. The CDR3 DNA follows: TGTGCCAGCAGCGTGACCACCACAGGGTTTGACTATGGCTACACCTTC.

The CDR3 reads CSVVINYGYTF. CDR3 DNA: TGCAGCGTTGTAATTAACTATGGCTACACCTTC. This chain links TRBV29-1 with TRBJ1-2; D unresolved. Germline-derived CDR1 and CDR2 are SQVTM and ANQGSEA. V lost 4 bases, J lost 1 base, and 4 bases lay in between. The CDR3 sequence is 11 residues long.

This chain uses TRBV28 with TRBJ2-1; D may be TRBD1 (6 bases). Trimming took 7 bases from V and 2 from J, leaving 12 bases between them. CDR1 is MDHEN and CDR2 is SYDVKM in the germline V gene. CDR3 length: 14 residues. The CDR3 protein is CASTQTGTYNEQFF. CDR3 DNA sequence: TGTGCCAGCACCCAGACAGGAACCTACAATGAGCAGTTCTTC.

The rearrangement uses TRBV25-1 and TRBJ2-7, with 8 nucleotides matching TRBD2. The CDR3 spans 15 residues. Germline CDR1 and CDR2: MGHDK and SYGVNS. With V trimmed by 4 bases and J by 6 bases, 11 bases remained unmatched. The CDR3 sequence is CASSATGTSLAEQYF. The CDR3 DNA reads TGTGCCAGCAGTGCTACCGGGACTAGTCTGGCCGAGCAGTACTTC.

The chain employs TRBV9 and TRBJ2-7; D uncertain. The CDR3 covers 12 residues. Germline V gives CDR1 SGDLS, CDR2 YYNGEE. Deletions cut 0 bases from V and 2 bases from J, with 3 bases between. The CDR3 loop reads CASSVGPYEQYF. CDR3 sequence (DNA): TGTGCCAGCAGCGTAGGGCCCTACGAGCAGTACTTC.

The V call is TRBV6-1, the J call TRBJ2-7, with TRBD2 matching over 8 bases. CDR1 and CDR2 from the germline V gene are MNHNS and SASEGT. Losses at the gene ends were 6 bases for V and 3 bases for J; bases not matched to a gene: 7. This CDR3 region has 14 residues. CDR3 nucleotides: TGTGCCAGCAGCCAGAATAGCGGGAACTACGAGCAGTACTTC. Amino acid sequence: CASSQNSGNYEQYF.

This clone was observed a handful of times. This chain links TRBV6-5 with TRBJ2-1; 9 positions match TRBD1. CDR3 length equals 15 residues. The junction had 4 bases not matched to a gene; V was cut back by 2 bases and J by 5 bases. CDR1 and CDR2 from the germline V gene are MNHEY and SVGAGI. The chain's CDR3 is CASSYPGQGNNEQFF. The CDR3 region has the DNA TGTGCCAGCAGTTACCCGGGACAGGGAAACAATGAGCAGTTCTTC.

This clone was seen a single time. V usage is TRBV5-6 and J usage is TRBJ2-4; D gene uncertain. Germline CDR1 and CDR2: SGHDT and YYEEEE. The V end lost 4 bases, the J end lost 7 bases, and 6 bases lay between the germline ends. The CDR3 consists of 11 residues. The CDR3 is CASSTSNIQYF. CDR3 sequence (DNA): TGTGCCAGCAGCACTTCCAACATTCAGTACTTC.